This TCR beta chain was sequenced for a study of T cell responses to AZD1222 COVID-19 vaccine. General study points: Along spike, vaccine-associated CD4 TCRs were found throughout, with dominance at 160-218 and 743-854. A mostly white British donor set with more females was recruited, and clonal diversity was possibly underestimated.

Trimming shortened V by 6 bases and J by 3 bases, and 14 bases separated the two germline ends. Germline V lookup: CDR1 SQVTM, CDR2 ANQGSEA. CDR3 size: 13 residues. Profiling relied on immunoSEQ multiplex PCR, and the TCRdb table lists in-frame clones only, not all of them. The sample gives roughly 120,000 clones, 91% of which show up once; over 2.5% is in the top ten. With respect to this clone: Antigen: not known.

Sequencing was performed on peripheral blood, taken on day 0 of AZD1222 vaccination. The sequence came from an adult in good health. The V gene is TRBV29-1, the J gene TRBJ1-2; perhaps TRBD1 as D (6 bases). This CDR3 reads CSVTRGLDYGYTF. The CDR3 region has the DNA TGCAGCGTCACTCGGGGGCTCGACTATGGCTACACCTTC.